These 18 T cell receptor beta chains were all obtained from the same sample, sequenced in a study of Ad26.COV2.S vaccination and SARS-CoV-2 variants. Method: immunoSEQ multiplex PCR; TCRdb's copy keeps in-frame clones and lacks some. The sample lists 500,000 or so clones, about 88% occurring once. Treatment noted: roughly 20 received Ad26.COV2.S at low or high dose, single or two shots; 5 received placebo; per-sample allocation not given. The samples date from day 63 after the first vaccine or placebo injection. The sequencing used peripheral blood, collected in a trial of Ad26.COV2.S vaccine versus placebo. The receptors shown here come from a person aged 18-65 years who received the Ad26.COV2.S COVID-19 vaccine or a placebo.

This chain joins TRBV5-8 and TRBJ1-3; perhaps TRBD1 as D (5 bases). Germline CDR1 is SGHTS and CDR2 is YDEGEE. V was pared by 2 bases and J by 1 base, with 10 bases between. This CDR3 spans 15 amino acids. CDR3 amino acids: CASSFRRESGNTIYF. CDR3 nucleotides: TGTGCCAGCAGCTTCCGCAGGGAATCTGGAAACACCATATATTTT.

This chain uses TRBV2 with TRBJ1-2; no reliable D call. With 0 bases removed from V and 1 base from J, the gap between germline ends came to 0 bases. CDR3 length: 12 residues. Germline lookup yields CDR1 SNHLY and CDR2 FYNNEI. The CDR3 loop reads CASSEANYGYTF. The CDR3 DNA reads as TGTGCCAGCAGTGAAGCTAACTATGGCTACACCTTC.

The J gene is TRBJ2-3, the V gene TRBV4-3; D uncertain. The V gene lost 1 base and the J gene lost 2 bases, with 13 bases spanning the gap. Germline loops: CDR1 LGHNA, CDR2 YSLEER. The CDR3 loop spans 16 amino acids. As DNA, the CDR3 is TGCGCCAGCAGCCAAGGCCCCCAAGAATCCACAGATACGCAGTATTTT. Translating gives CASSQGPQESTDTQYF.

The gene calls are TRBV19 and TRBJ2-3, with a possible D match to TRBD2 (5 bases). Between the trimmed V and J ends, which lost 9 bases and 0 bases, there was a span of 16 bases. The CDR3 contains 15 residues. Per germline, CDR1 LNHDA and CDR2 SQIVND (reference sequence). Here the CDR3 reads CAREMKRNSTDTQYF. The CDR3 nucleotides read TGTGCCAGGGAGATGAAGCGGAATAGCACAGATACGCAGTATTTT.

The chain joins TRBV4-2 to TRBJ2-6; 11 positions match TRBD2. The J segment lost 3 bases and the V segment lost 4 bases, leaving 5 bases of the junction unmatched. Germline V gene data show CDR1 as LGHNA and CDR2 as YNFKEQ. The CDR3 spans 17 residues. Here the CDR3 reads CASSRRLAGGGANVLTF. In nucleotides, the CDR3 is TGTGCCAGCAGCCGGCGGCTAGCGGGAGGTGGGGCCAACGTCCTGACTTTC.

The J gene is TRBJ2-7, the V gene TRBV2; 9 nucleotides match TRBD2. The germline V gene has CDR1 SNHLY and CDR2 FYNNEI. CDR3 length: 15 residues. CDR3 residues: CAHHAGGRGSYEQYF. CDR3 in DNA: TGTGCTCACCACGCGGGGGGGAGAGGCTCCTACGAGCAGTACTTC.

This chain links TRBV6-2 or TRBV6-3 with TRBJ1-2; D unclear. Germline CDR1 reads MNHEY; CDR2 reads SVGEGT. The CDR3 spans 13 residues. The V and J ends lost 5 bases and 5 bases respectively, with 12 bases between them. The CDR3 region is CASSVDGLYGYTF. CDR3 DNA sequence: TGTGCCAGCAGTGTTGACGGCCTTTATGGCTACACCTTC.

This chain links TRBV7-9 with TRBJ1-1; possible D gene TRBD1, 6 bases. Germline V gives CDR1 SEHNR, CDR2 FQNEAQ (reference sequence). CDR3 length: 17 amino acids. With 2 bases removed from V and 4 bases from J, the gap between germline ends came to 20 bases. The CDR3 sequence: CASSLLRGTGFGTEAFF. CDR3 DNA: TGTGCCAGCAGCTTATTACGTGGAACAGGGTTTGGCACTGAAGCTTTCTTT.

This clone is a singleton in its sample. The chain joins TRBV24-1 to TRBJ2-3; 8 nucleotides line up with TRBD2. The J segment lost 2 bases and the V segment lost 3 bases, leaving 6 bases of the junction unmatched. Germline assignment: CDR1 KGHDR and CDR2 SFDVKD. The CDR3 sequence is 16 residues long. The CDR3 DNA follows: TGTGCCACCAGTGATCCCGGGGGGGCCTCCACAGATACGCAGTATTTT. This encodes CATSDPGGASTDTQYF.

The chain is built from TRBV10-3 and TRBJ1-1; D is perhaps TRBD1 (5 bases). This CDR3 region has 13 residues. The germline V and J ends were trimmed by 5 bases and 1 base, with 8 bases remaining between them. From germline, CDR1 is ENHRY and CDR2 SYGVKD. The CDR3 coding sequence is TGTGCCATCAGTAACACAGGGAACACTGAAGCTTTCTTT. Translation gives CAISNTGNTEAFF.

The chain uses TRBV27 and TRBJ2-2; 8 bases map to TRBD1. J was trimmed by 3 bases and V by 7 bases; bases with no gene match: 16. Germline lookup yields CDR1 MNHEY and CDR2 SMNVEV (reference sequence). This CDR3 spans 18 amino acids. This CDR3 is CASNTPGQDTKDTGELFF. The CDR3 DNA follows: TGTGCCAGCAATACGCCGGGACAGGACACTAAGGACACCGGGGAGCTGTTTTTT.

This chain links TRBV15 with TRBJ1-5; no clear D. CDR1 and CDR2 from the germline V gene are LNHNV and YYDKDF (reference sequence). The V end lost 1 base, the J end lost 3 bases, and 13 bases lay between the germline ends. The CDR3 length is 16 residues. This CDR3 reads CATSRGTPRFNQPQHF. CDR3 DNA: TGTGCCACCAGCAGAGGGACCCCACGGTTCAATCAGCCCCAGCATTTT.

This sequence joins TRBV5-1 and TRBJ2-3; D uncertain. The V gene's germline CDR1 is SGHRS and CDR2 YFSETQ. The V gene lost 2 bases and the J gene lost 3 bases, with 10 bases spanning the gap. This CDR3 has 14 residues. The CDR3, as DNA: TGCGCCAGCAGCTTAGGGCTAGGGACAGATACGCAGTATTTT. Protein: CASSLGLGTDTQYF.

This clone appeared a few times. The chain joins TRBV9 to TRBJ2-2; D unresolved. The CDR3 totals 12 residues. The germline V gene has CDR1 SGDLS and CDR2 YYNGEE. The V end was cut by 0 bases, the J end by 7 bases, with 4 bases between. DNA of the CDR3: TGTGCCAGCAGCGTAGAAGGCGGGGAGCTGTTTTTT. Translated, it gives CASSVEGGELFF. Looking up the rest from reference TRBV9 and TRBJ2-2 gives the full variable domain: DSGVTQTPKHLITATGQRVTLRCSPRSGDLSVYWYQQSLDQGLQFLIQYYNGEERAKGNILERFSAQQFPDLHSELNLSSLELGDSALYFCASSVEGGELFFGEGSRLTVL.

The genes are TRBV7-9 and TRBJ2-1, with D perhaps matching TRBD2 (6 bases). The CDR3 is 17 residues long. The germline V gene encodes CDR1 SEHNR and CDR2 FQNEAQ (reference sequence). The germline V and J ends were trimmed by 1 base and 0 bases, with 13 bases remaining between them. The CDR3 sequence is CASSLGGSGSSYNEQFF. CDR3 coding DNA: TGTGCCAGCAGCTTAGGTGGTAGCGGAAGCTCCTACAATGAGCAGTTCTTC.

The chain recombines TRBV5-1 with TRBJ2-3; 8 bases are a match to TRBD2. CDR1 and CDR2 from the germline V gene are SGHRS and YFSETQ. The J segment lost 4 bases and the V segment lost 7 bases, leaving 14 bases of the junction unmatched. This CDR3 spans 16 amino acids. This chain's CDR3 is CASGLSGAGGSDTQYF. In DNA form, the CDR3 reads TGCGCCAGCGGCCTGAGTGGGGCGGGAGGATCAGATACGCAGTATTTT.

The gene calls are TRBV7-9 and TRBJ2-3; D uncertain. Trimming stripped 6 bases from V and 6 bases from J, with 10 bases between. The CDR3 loop spans 12 amino acids. CDR1 is SEHNR and CDR2 is FQNEAQ in the germline V gene (reference sequence). The CDR3 region is CASRQLGDTQYF. The CDR3 DNA reads as TGTGCCAGCAGGCAGCTAGGGGATACGCAGTATTTT.

The chain couples TRBV2 to TRBJ2-1; D is possibly TRBD2 (5 bases). V was cut by 6 bases and J by 7 bases, with 10 bases left in between. Germline lookup yields CDR1 SNHLY and CDR2 FYNNEI. The CDR3 loop spans 12 amino acids. In nucleotides, the CDR3 is TGTGCCAGCAGGGCGACTACTAATGAGCAGTTCTTC. Translating it yields CASRATTNEQFF.